These T cell receptor beta chains were read from a single sample in a study of T cell responses to AZD1222 COVID-19 vaccine. TCRdb's table, derived via immunoSEQ multiplex PCR, lists solely in-frame clones and lacks some. The sample consists of roughly 80,000 clones, about 89% of them appearing once. Specimen: peripheral blood, collected on day 0 of MenACWY control vaccination. The receptors here all came from an adult in good health. CDR3s include the opening cysteine and the closing phenylalanine or tryptophan. The D gene is left open where the match is weak. Part of the rows lack a size; the others show once, few, many or a class for expanded clones.

d_gene: .
v_gene: TRBV27
abundance: .
j_gene: TRBJ1-5
CDR3aa: CASSLVRDQPQHF
CDR3nt: TGTGCCAGCAGTTTAGTGAGGGACCAGCCCCAGCATTTT

d_gene: TRBD2
v_gene: TRBV30
abundance: .
j_gene: TRBJ2-1
CDR3aa: CAWSRTSGTSNEQFF
CDR3nt: TGTGCCTGGAGCCGGACTAGCGGGACTTCTAATGAGCAGTTCTTC

d_gene: .
v_gene: TRBV3-1/TRBV3-2
abundance: .
j_gene: TRBJ1-5
CDR3aa: CASSQDSDNQPQHF
CDR3nt: TGTGCCAGCAGCCAAGATTCTGATAATCAGCCCCAGCATTTT

d_gene: .
v_gene: TRBV9
abundance: .
j_gene: TRBJ1-5
CDR3aa: CASSPSGGNQPQHF
CDR3nt: TGTGCCAGCAGCCCCAGCGGGGGCAATCAGCCCCAGCATTTT

d_gene: TRBD2
v_gene: TRBV6-2/TRBV6-3
abundance: few
j_gene: TRBJ2-1
CDR3aa: CASSPVAGYKIAPSKNNEQFF
CDR3nt: TGTGCCAGCAGCCCTGTAGCGGGATACAAAATAGCCCCTTCTAAAAACAATGAGCAGTTCTTC

d_gene: .
v_gene: TRBV5-1
abundance: .
j_gene: TRBJ2-7
CDR3aa: CASSAGPQEGEQYF
CDR3nt: TGCGCCAGCAGCGCGGGGCCGCAGGAAGGCGAGCAGTACTTC

d_gene: TRBD1
v_gene: TRBV5-1
abundance: .
j_gene: TRBJ2-3
CDR3aa: CASSLQGPDTQYF
CDR3nt: TGCGCCAGCAGCTTACAGGGGCCAGATACGCAGTATTTT

d_gene: .
v_gene: TRBV30
abundance: .
j_gene: TRBJ2-2
CDR3aa: CAWSVVSTGELFF
CDR3nt: TGTGCCTGGAGTGTAGTGAGTACCGGGGAGCTGTTTTTT

d_gene: .
v_gene: TRBV6-5
abundance: once
j_gene: TRBJ2-7
CDR3aa: CASSYSKAGDYEQYF
CDR3nt: TGTGCCAGCAGTTACTCGAAAGCGGGTGACTACGAGCAGTACTTC

d_gene: .
v_gene: TRBV5-4
abundance: .
j_gene: TRBJ2-5
CDR3aa: CASSFFGGEETQYF
CDR3nt: TGTGCCAGCAGCTTTTTTGGGGGTGAGGAGACCCAGTACTTC

d_gene: TRBD1
v_gene: TRBV19
abundance: .
j_gene: TRBJ1-2
CDR3aa: CAGRDRGDYGYTF
CDR3nt: TGTGCCGGACGGGACAGGGGCGACTATGGCTACACCTTC

d_gene: .
v_gene: TRBV19
abundance: .
j_gene: TRBJ2-7
CDR3aa: CASSESGYYEQYF
CDR3nt: TGTGCCAGTAGCGAGTCAGGTTACTACGAGCAGTACTTC

d_gene: .
v_gene: TRBV5-5
abundance: .
j_gene: TRBJ2-1
CDR3aa: CASNRRDSTYNEQFF
CDR3nt: TGTGCCAGCAATCGCCGGGACTCAACCTACAATGAGCAGTTCTTC

d_gene: TRBD2
v_gene: TRBV5-4
abundance: .
j_gene: TRBJ2-2
CDR3aa: CASSFAGEIAGELFF
CDR3nt: TGTGCCAGCAGCTTTGCGGGAGAAATAGCCGGGGAGCTGTTTTTT

d_gene: TRBD1
v_gene: TRBV4-1
abundance: .
j_gene: TRBJ2-7
CDR3aa: CASSHVPGQGSFHEQYF
CDR3nt: TGCGCCAGCAGCCACGTCCCTGGACAGGGGTCTTTTCACGAGCAGTACTTC

d_gene: .
v_gene: TRBV7-2
abundance: .
j_gene: TRBJ2-1
CDR3aa: CASSFGYNEQFF
CDR3nt: TGTGCCAGCAGCTTCGGGTACAATGAGCAGTTCTTC

d_gene: TRBD1
v_gene: TRBV28
abundance: .
j_gene: TRBJ1-2
CDR3aa: CASSLVQGLSNYGYTF
CDR3nt: TGTGCCAGCAGTTTGGTACAGGGGCTATCTAACTATGGCTACACCTTC

d_gene: TRBD2
v_gene: TRBV20-1
abundance: few
j_gene: TRBJ2-5
CDR3aa: CSASTMSGGQETQYF
CDR3nt: TGCAGTGCTAGTACTATGTCGGGGGGTCAAGAGACCCAGTACTTC

d_gene: TRBD1
v_gene: TRBV19
abundance: .
j_gene: TRBJ1-5
CDR3aa: CASTIQGADQPQHF
CDR3nt: TGTGCCAGTACCATCCAGGGGGCAGATCAGCCCCAGCATTTT

d_gene: TRBD2
v_gene: TRBV6-4
abundance: .
j_gene: TRBJ2-1
CDR3aa: CASSPLPTSASYNEQFF
CDR3nt: TGTGCCAGCAGTCCCCTCCCTACTAGCGCTTCCTACAATGAGCAGTTCTTC

d_gene: .
v_gene: TRBV6-4
abundance: .
j_gene: TRBJ1-5
CDR3aa: CARGGAPNQPQHF
CDR3nt: TGTGCCCGAGGAGGGGCGCCTAATCAGCCCCAGCATTTT

d_gene: TRBD1
v_gene: TRBV6-5
abundance: .
j_gene: TRBJ2-2
CDR3aa: CASSPGTGATGELFF
CDR3nt: TGTGCCAGCAGTCCCGGGACAGGGGCAACCGGGGAGCTGTTTTTT

d_gene: .
v_gene: TRBV10-3
abundance: .
j_gene: TRBJ1-4
CDR3aa: CAIGAAANNEKLFF
CDR3nt: TGTGCCATCGGGGCTGCGGCGAATAATGAAAAACTGTTTTTT

d_gene: .
v_gene: TRBV2
abundance: .
j_gene: TRBJ1-1
CDR3aa: CASGRIMNTEAFF
CDR3nt: TGTGCCAGCGGGAGGATCATGAACACTGAAGCTTTCTTT

d_gene: .
v_gene: TRBV2
abundance: .
j_gene: TRBJ1-1
CDR3aa: CASSEAPEGEAFF
CDR3nt: TGTGCCAGCAGTGAAGCCCCCGAGGGGGAAGCTTTCTTT

d_gene: .
v_gene: TRBV10-3
abundance: .
j_gene: TRBJ1-2
CDR3aa: CAAIRKEYGYTF
CDR3nt: TGTGCCGCCATCCGTAAGGAGTATGGCTACACCTTC

d_gene: .
v_gene: TRBV10-3
abundance: .
j_gene: TRBJ1-2
CDR3aa: CAISDRVIGGYTF
CDR3nt: TGTGCCATCAGTGACAGGGTGATCGGTGGCTACACCTTC

d_gene: TRBD1
v_gene: TRBV6-5
abundance: .
j_gene: TRBJ2-2
CDR3aa: CASSYLGTGVTGELFF
CDR3nt: TGTGCCAGCAGTTACCTCGGGACAGGGGTAACCGGGGAGCTGTTTTTT

d_gene: TRBD1
v_gene: TRBV27
abundance: .
j_gene: TRBJ2-3
CDR3aa: CATSTLDRAETDTQYF
CDR3nt: TGTGCCACCTCGACCCTGGACAGGGCTGAAACAGATACGCAGTATTTT

d_gene: .
v_gene: TRBV5-1
abundance: .
j_gene: TRBJ1-1
CDR3aa: CASSLIDGNTEAFF
CDR3nt: TGCGCCAGCAGCTTAATCGATGGGAACACTGAAGCTTTCTTT